This T cell receptor (beta chain) stems from a study of T cell responses to AZD1222 COVID-19 vaccine. Study results and caveats: Clonal diversity was possibly underestimated; the donors were predominantly white British and more often female. Distributed over spike, vaccine-associated CD4 TCRs predominated at 160-218 and 743-854.

CDR1 is MNHEY and CDR2 is SVGAGI in the germline V gene. This CDR3 is built from 14 residues. V gave up 4 bases and J gave up 2 bases, with 11 bases separating them. Data came from immunoSEQ multiplex PCR; TCRdb stores just in-frame clones and leaves some out. The sample lists fewer than 85,000 clones; 90% were seen once. Details on this clone: Its antigen is as yet unknown. This sample includes further DNA sequences coding for the same CDR3.

The chain joins TRBV6-5 to TRBJ1-2; perhaps TRBD1 as D (6 bases). The receptor comes from an adult in good health. The sample consisted of peripheral blood, taken on day 0 of AZD1222 vaccination. The CDR3 nucleotides read TGTGCCAGCAGTTTGGGGGGCGCGAACTATGGCTACACCTTC. Translation: CASSLGGANYGYTF.